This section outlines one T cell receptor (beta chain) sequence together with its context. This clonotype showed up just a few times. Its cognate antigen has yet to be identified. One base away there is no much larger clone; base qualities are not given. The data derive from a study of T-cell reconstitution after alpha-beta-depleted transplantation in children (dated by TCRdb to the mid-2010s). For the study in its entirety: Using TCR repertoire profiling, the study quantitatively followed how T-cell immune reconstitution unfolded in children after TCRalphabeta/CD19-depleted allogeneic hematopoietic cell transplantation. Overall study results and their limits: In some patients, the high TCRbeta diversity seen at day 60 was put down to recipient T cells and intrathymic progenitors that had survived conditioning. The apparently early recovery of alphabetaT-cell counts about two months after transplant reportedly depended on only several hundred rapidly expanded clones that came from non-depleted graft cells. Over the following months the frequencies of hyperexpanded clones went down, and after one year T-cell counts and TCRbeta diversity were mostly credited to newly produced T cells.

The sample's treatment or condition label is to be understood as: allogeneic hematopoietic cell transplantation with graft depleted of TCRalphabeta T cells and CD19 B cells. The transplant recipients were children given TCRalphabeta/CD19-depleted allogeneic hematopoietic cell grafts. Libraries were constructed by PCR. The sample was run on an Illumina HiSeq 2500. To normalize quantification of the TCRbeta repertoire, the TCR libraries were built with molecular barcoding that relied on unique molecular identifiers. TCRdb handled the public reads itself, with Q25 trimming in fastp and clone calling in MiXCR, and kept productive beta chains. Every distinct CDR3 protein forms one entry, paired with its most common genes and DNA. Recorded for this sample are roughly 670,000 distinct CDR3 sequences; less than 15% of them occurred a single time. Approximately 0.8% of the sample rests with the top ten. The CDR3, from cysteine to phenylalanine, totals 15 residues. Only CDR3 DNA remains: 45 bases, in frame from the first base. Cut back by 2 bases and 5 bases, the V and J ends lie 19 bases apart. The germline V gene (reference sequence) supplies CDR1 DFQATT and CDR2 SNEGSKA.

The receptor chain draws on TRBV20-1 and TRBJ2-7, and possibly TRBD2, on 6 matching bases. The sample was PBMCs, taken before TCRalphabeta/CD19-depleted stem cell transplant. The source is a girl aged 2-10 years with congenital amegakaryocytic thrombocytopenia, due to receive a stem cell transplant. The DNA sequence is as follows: TGCAGTGCTAGATCCCCCCTTGGCGGGAACGACGAGCAGTACTTC. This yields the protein CSARSPLGGNDEQYF.